The next 8 T cell receptor beta chains were all read from a single sample in a study of immune cell composition in non-small cell lung cancer. Sequencing used immunoSEQ multiplex PCR; TCRdb keeps in-frame clones, though not all of them. The table lists 8,500 to 14,000 clones, about 60% of them singletons, with 15% to 20% in the top ten. The source material was lung tumor tissue. The source of these receptors is a human donor with non-small cell lung cancer.

The rearrangement uses TRBV27 and TRBJ2-3; TRBD2 matches 9 bases. With V trimmed by 8 bases and J by 4 bases, 13 bases remained unmatched. There are 16 residues in the CDR3. CDR1 and CDR2 (germline): MNHEY, SMNVEV (reference sequence). CDR3 DNA sequence: TGTGCCAGCTTTACGGCCGGGGCGGGAGGGGCAGATACGCAGTATTTT. Translated, it gives CASFTAGAGGADTQYF.

This clone was detected a few times. The V and J genes are TRBV20-1 and TRBJ1-1, with D perhaps matching TRBD1 (6 bases). The length of the CDR3 is 11 residues. In germline, CDR1 is DFQATT, CDR2 SNEGSKA (reference sequence). V lost 4 bases and J lost 7, with 10 bases in between. This CDR3 reads CSATGVDEAFF. The DNA for the CDR3 is TGCAGTGCTACAGGGGTCGATGAAGCTTTCTTT.

This clone was counted a few times. The V gene is TRBV7-8, the J gene TRBJ2-7, with 7 bases fitting TRBD2. This CDR3 has 14 residues. The V and J ends lost 5 bases and 7 bases, in that order; junction bases with no gene match: 11. Germline-derived CDR1 and CDR2 are SGHVS and FQNEAQ. The CDR3 DNA reads TGTGCCAGCAGCGCAGGCGGGAGATCGAGGGAGCAGTACTTC. Its translation is CASSAGGRSREQYF. Together with reference TRBV7-8 and TRBJ2-7, the CDR3 gives the full variable domain: GAGVSQSPRYKVAKRGQDVALRCDPISGHVSLFWYQQALGQGPEFLTYFQNEAQLDKSGLPSDRFFAERPEGSVSTLKIQRTQQEDSAVYLCASSAGGRSREQYFGPGTRLTVT.

The rearrangement links TRBV5-8 to TRBJ1-3; D not resolved. The CDR3 consists of 17 residues. Trimming shortened V by 4 bases and J by 0 bases, and 17 bases separated the two germline ends. Germline V gene data show CDR1 as SGHTS and CDR2 as YDEGEE. The DNA for the CDR3 is TGTGCCAGCAGCCCCACTTCGGGATTTTCCTCTGGAAACACCATATATTTT. It encodes CASSPTSGFSSGNTIYF.

This clone was counted only a few times. V is TRBV6-5 and J is TRBJ1-1; D may be TRBD1 (5 bases). The CDR3 runs to 15 residues. V was trimmed by 6 bases and J by 4 bases, leaving 18 bases between them. Germline V gene lookup returns CDR1 MNHEY and CDR2 SVGAGI. The CDR3 spells CASSTKGQLFTEAFF. The CDR3 nucleotides read TGTGCCAGCAGCACGAAAGGACAATTATTCACTGAAGCTTTCTTT.

V and J are TRBV9 and TRBJ2-5; 7 bases are shared with TRBD1. V was pared by 4 bases and J by 3 bases, with 9 bases of the junction left unmatched. The CDR3 sequence is 15 residues long. Germline CDR1 and CDR2: SGDLS and YYNGEE. The CDR3 reads CASSKGARIEETQYF. CDR3 nucleotide sequence: TGTGCCAGCAGCAAGGGGGCGCGGATTGAAGAGACCCAGTACTTC.

V usage is TRBV7-6 and J usage is TRBJ2-2; TRBD2 aligns across 13 bases. The CDR3 runs to 15 residues. Looked up from germline, CDR1 is SGHVS and CDR2 is FNYEAQ. The ends lost 5 bases at V and 6 bases at J; junction bases unmatched: 3. CDR3 region: CASSRTSGSSGELFF. The CDR3 DNA follows: TGTGCCAGCAGCCGGACTAGCGGGAGTTCCGGGGAGCTGTTTTTT.

This chain links TRBV4-2 with TRBJ1-4; D remains ambiguous. V was trimmed by 0 bases and J by 8 bases, leaving 10 bases between them. There are 14 residues in the CDR3. CDR1 is LGHNA, CDR2 YNFKEQ, per germline. CDR3 residues: CASSQDLAPEKLFF. The CDR3 DNA reads TGTGCCAGCAGCCAAGACCTGGCCCCCGAAAAACTGTTTTTT.